The 25 T cell receptor beta chains in this list originate from one sample, sequenced in a study of beta chain features in type 1 diabetes. Their antigens remain unidentified. Expressed TCRB transcripts were sequenced, since all the RNA that had been isolated was reverse transcribed. Assay used: immunoSEQ multiplex PCR; TCRdb lists only in-frame clones, some missing. The sample consists of 20,000 to 30,000 clones, approximately 69% of them appearing once. Whole-study results and caveats: There was a moderate but significant shortening of TCRB CDR3s in all four CD4+ subsets of Type 1 diabetes patients.

The sample consisted of Tregs from blood. The receptors were gathered from a man between 18 and 35 years old with type 1 diabetes.

This chain uses TRBV19 with TRBJ2-1; the D is unclear. Germline assignment: CDR1 LNHDA and CDR2 SQIVND (reference sequence). This CDR3 contains 13 residues. V was trimmed by 1 base and J by 6 bases, leaving 7 bases between them. The CDR3 DNA reads TGTGCCAGTAGTATAGCGGGTCCCAATGAGCAGTTCTTC. Encoded protein: CASSIAGPNEQFF.

V is TRBV18 and J is TRBJ2-7; TRBD2 agrees at 10 bases. V gave up 5 bases and J gave up 2 bases; unmatched junction bases: 6. This CDR3 spans 15 amino acids. Germline CDR1 and CDR2: KGHSH and LQKENI. The DNA for the CDR3 is TGTGCCAGCTCATTGAGGACTAGCGGTGCCTACGAGCAGTACTTC. Protein: CASSLRTSGAYEQYF.

The chain is built from TRBV7-8 and TRBJ1-1, with 7 bases identical to TRBD1. The germline CDR1 and CDR2 sequences are SGHVS and FQNEAQ. This CDR3 contains 13 residues. J lost 5 bases, V lost 1 base, and 1 base had no gene match. The CDR3 sequence: CASSLVRGTEAFF. In DNA form, the CDR3 reads TGTGCCAGCAGCTTAGTCAGGGGGACTGAAGCTTTCTTT.

This rearrangement joins TRBV19 to TRBJ2-2; D gene uncertain. The germline gives CDR1 LNHDA, CDR2 SQIVND (reference sequence). The CDR3 is 13 residues long. V lost 3 bases, J lost 4 bases, and 6 bases lay in between. CDR3 sequence (DNA): TGTGCCAGTAGTATTGCGGCCACCGGGGAGCTGTTTTTT. Its translation is CASSIAATGELFF.

This chain uses TRBV7-8 with TRBJ1-4, with 10 positions matching TRBD1. The CDR3 length is 15 residues. The germline gives CDR1 SGHVS, CDR2 FQNEAQ. V dropped 5 bases and J dropped 4; count of bases not matched to a gene: 4. CDR3 residues: CASSPGTGVNEKLFF. CDR3 DNA: TGTGCCAGCAGCCCCGGGACAGGGGTTAATGAAAAACTGTTTTTT.

The genes are TRBV7-9 and TRBJ2-5, with TRBD2 as a possible D gene (5 bases). V was trimmed by 5 bases and J by 5 bases, leaving 6 bases between them. The CDR3 extends over 11 amino acids. Germline V lookup: CDR1 SEHNR, CDR2 FQNEAQ (reference sequence). CDR3 nucleotide sequence: TGTGCCAGCAGCCCGGGGGAGACCCAGTACTTC. It translates to CASSPGETQYF.

This chain uses TRBV5-1 with TRBJ1-2, with TRBD1 matching over 8 bases. The trim removed 3 bases at V and 5 bases at J, leaving 6 bases unmatched. The CDR3 length is 14 residues. Germline V gene data show CDR1 as SGHRS and CDR2 as YFSETQ. In DNA, the CDR3 is TGCGCCAGCAGCTCGACAGGGGATGGTTATGGCTACACCTTC. Its translation: CASSSTGDGYGYTF.

This chain links TRBV4-3 with TRBJ1-5, with D unclear. V was trimmed by 0 bases and J by 7 bases, leaving 7 bases between them. This CDR3 spans 13 amino acids. Germline V lookup: CDR1 LGHNA, CDR2 YSLEER. CDR3 coding DNA: TGCGCCAGCAGCCAAGATATACGGCAGCCCCAGCATTTT. Its protein is CASSQDIRQPQHF.

This clone was counted only a few times. The V call is TRBV25-1, the J call TRBJ2-1; possibly TRBD1 for D (6 bases). The ends were cut back, 6 bases at V and 0 bases at J, with 9 bases in the middle. There are 14 residues in the CDR3. CDR1 is MGHDK, CDR2 SYGVNS, per germline. The CDR3 region has the DNA TGTGCCAGCAGCAAAGGGGGCTCCTACAATGAGCAGTTCTTC. It yields the protein CASSKGGSYNEQFF.

This chain links TRBV5-1 with TRBJ1-1; weak D call: TRBD1 (5 bases). V lost 2 bases and J 4 bases, leaving 12 bases between the germline ends. The CDR3 sequence is 14 residues long. Germline V gene lookup returns CDR1 SGHRS and CDR2 YFSETQ. In nucleotides, the CDR3 is TGCGCCAGCAGCTTCGACAGCTATTCCACTGAAGCTTTCTTT. It is translated as CASSFDSYSTEAFF.

The gene calls are TRBV29-1 and TRBJ1-2, with TRBD1 identical over 7 bases. V was pared by 7 bases and J by 3 bases, with 8 bases of the junction left unmatched. The CDR3 is made up of 13 amino acids. The germline gives CDR1 SQVTM, CDR2 ANQGSEA. This CDR3 is CSAKGGQDYGYTF. For the CDR3, the DNA is TGCAGCGCCAAAGGAGGACAGGACTATGGCTACACCTTC.

V gene TRBV10-1 combines with J gene TRBJ2-7; possibly TRBD1 for D (5 bases). The CDR3 sequence is 14 residues long. From germline, CDR1 is WNHNN and CDR2 SYGVQD (reference sequence). Trimming removed 6 bases from V and 1 base from J, with 13 bases in between. The CDR3 reads CASSAHGQSYEQYF. The CDR3 bases are TGCGCCAGCAGCGCACATGGACAATCCTACGAGCAGTACTTC.

The gene calls are TRBV19 and TRBJ2-7, with 7 bases aligning to TRBD2. This CDR3 spans 14 amino acids. After removal of 2 bases from V and 2 bases from J, the junction contained 3 bases not matched to a gene. Germline values: CDR1 LNHDA, CDR2 SQIVND (reference sequence). CDR3 region: CASSIRGSPYEQYF. In DNA form, the CDR3 reads TGTGCCAGTAGTATACGCGGGAGCCCCTACGAGCAGTACTTC.

J is TRBJ1-1 and V is TRBV5-1; perhaps TRBD1 as D (6 bases). V was trimmed by 2 bases and J by 1 base, leaving 9 bases between them. The germline gives CDR1 SGHRS, CDR2 YFSETQ. The CDR3 is made up of 14 amino acids. The CDR3, as DNA: TGCGCCAGCAGCTTCCAGACAGGGAACACTGAAGCTTTCTTT. It yields the protein CASSFQTGNTEAFF.

The chain links TRBV6-5 to TRBJ2-5, with 8 bases aligning to TRBD2. V lost 0 bases, J lost 6 bases, and 6 bases stayed unmatched. The CDR3 length is 15 residues. Germline CDR1 reads MNHEY; CDR2 reads SVGAGI. This CDR3 is CASSYSLQRGQTQYF. The DNA of the CDR3 is TGTGCCAGCAGTTACTCCTTACAGCGGGGGCAGACCCAGTACTTC.

A single count supports this clone. The chain combines TRBV6-5 with TRBJ2-1, with TRBD1 matching 7 bases. The CDR3 totals 14 residues. The ends lost 5 bases at V and 8 bases at J; junction bases unmatched: 9. Germline lookup yields CDR1 MNHEY and CDR2 SVGAGI. In nucleotides, the CDR3 is TGTGCCAGCAGTCCTCGAGGGGGCTGGGATGAGCAGTTCTTC. It codes for CASSPRGGWDEQFF.

V gene TRBV6-6 combines with J gene TRBJ2-7; no clear D. Looked up from germline, CDR1 is MNHNY and CDR2 is SVGAGI (reference sequence). This CDR3 has 12 residues. V lost 3 bases and J lost 4, with 7 bases in between. Here the CDR3 reads CASSYSFYEQYF. The DNA of the CDR3 is TGTGCCAGCAGTTATTCCTTTTACGAGCAGTACTTC.

The chain combines TRBV14 with TRBJ2-5, with D perhaps matching TRBD2 (5 bases). The V gene lost 0 bases and the J gene lost 8 bases, with 22 bases spanning the gap. The germline CDR1 and CDR2 sequences are SGHDN and FVKESK. The length of the CDR3 is 17 residues. As DNA, the CDR3 is TGTGCCAGCAGCCAAGAATGGTCTATCTTAGGCGGAGGAACCCAGTACTTC. This codes for CASSQEWSILGGGTQYF.

V is TRBV6-5 and J is TRBJ1-1; the D gene is possibly TRBD1 (5 bases). V was pared by 0 bases and J by 10 bases, with 15 bases between. The germline CDR1 and CDR2 sequences are MNHEY and SVGAGI. The CDR3 has 14 amino acids. The CDR3 loop reads CASSYSKQDAGAFF. The CDR3 coding sequence is TGTGCCAGCAGTTACTCGAAACAGGACGCTGGAGCTTTCTTT.

The J gene is TRBJ1-2, the V gene TRBV12-5; 8 nucleotides align to TRBD1. V shed 6 bases and J 6 bases; nucleotides not matched to a gene: 9. This CDR3 spans 14 amino acids. The germline V gene encodes CDR1 LGHNT and CDR2 FRNRAP. The CDR3 coding sequence is TGTGCTAGTGGGACTCCAGGACAGGGACATGGCTACACCTTC. Translated, it gives CASGTPGQGHGYTF.

The gene calls are TRBV10-3 and TRBJ1-4, with D maybe TRBD1 (6 bases). Germline V lookup: CDR1 ENHRY, CDR2 SYGVKD. This CDR3 is 12 amino acids long. V dropped 6 bases and J dropped 7 bases, with 9 bases sitting between them. CDR3 sequence (DNA): TGTGCCATCAGCGCGGACAGTGAAAAACTGTTTTTT. Residues: CAISADSEKLFF.

The CDR3 sequence: CASSLACESNEQFF. The CDR3 coding sequence is TGTGCCAGCAGCTTAGCGTGTGAGAGCAATGAGCAGTTCTTC. The gene calls are TRBV7-6 and TRBJ2-1; no clear D gene. Trimming took off 0 bases at V and 6 bases at J, with 9 bases between the two ends. Germline loops: CDR1 SGHVS, CDR2 FNYEAQ. The CDR3 is 14 amino acids.

The V call is TRBV7-9, the J call TRBJ2-7, with TRBD2 matching over 7 bases. Germline trimming cut 3 bases from V and 3 bases from J; bases unmatched to any gene: 2. The germline V gene has CDR1 SEHNR and CDR2 FQNEAQ (reference sequence). The CDR3 is made up of 13 amino acids. The CDR3 here is CASSLGGVYEQYF. The CDR3 region has the DNA TGTGCCAGCAGCTTGGGGGGGGTCTACGAGCAGTACTTC.

The chain couples TRBV5-4 to TRBJ2-2; 7 bases match TRBD1. The J segment lost 7 bases and the V segment lost 4 bases, leaving 7 bases of the junction unmatched. CDR3 size: 14 residues. In germline, CDR1 is SGHNT, CDR2 YYREEE (reference sequence). The CDR3 DNA reads TGTGCCAGCAGCCCGGGACAGCCTGGCGGGGAGCTGTTTTTT. This encodes CASSPGQPGGELFF.

The V gene is TRBV7-2, the J gene TRBJ2-3; 11 nucleotides align to TRBD2. There are 13 residues in the CDR3. With V trimmed by 5 bases and J by 14 bases, 9 bases remained unmatched. CDR1 and CDR2 (germline): SGHTA, FQGNSA. The CDR3 here is CASSPSLAGVPYF. CDR3 bases: TGTGCCAGCAGCCCATCACTAGCGGGGGTCCCGTATTTT.